This TCR beta chain was observed in a study of regulatory T cells in long-lasting Graves disease. Whole-study results and caveats: Accuracy was perhaps lowered by the small sample size. The study found persistent patients shared more public clonotypes (fewer than 3,000) than new patients (approximately 970).

The length of the CDR3 is 15 residues. Germline loops: CDR1 MNHEY, CDR2 SVGAGI. V was trimmed by 3 bases and J by 6 bases, leaving 18 bases between them. In its sample, this clonotype was seen a few times. No antigen is known for it. According to the study, TCR beta libraries were built with iRepertoire HTBI primers and CDR3-region Arm-PCR. Methods used by the authors: Samples jointly harbored 62 TRBV and over 13 TRBJ segments. TCRdb re-called the multiplex PCR reads with MiXCR, one entry per CDR3 protein. The V and J calls were determined by TCRdb, not by the authors. The sample holds 600,000 to 650,000 distinct CDR3 sequences, roughly 15% seen once. Time point noted: newly diagnosed GD, antithyroid drugs for less than 3 months. TCR sequences were obtained from RNA taken from PBMCs. This same sample was also taken into another study, of T cells in Graves' hyperthyroidism and ophthalmopathy.

This rearrangement joins TRBV6-5 to TRBJ2-7, with a possible D match to TRBD2 (5 bases). The TCR comes from a woman in her 30s with Graves disease. Sample: peripheral blood mononuclear cells (PBMCs), taken at new diagnosis, from a patient treated with antithyroid drugs. The CDR3 loop is CASSYRLMGGGEQYF. The CDR3 nucleotides are TGTGCCAGCAGTTATCGCCTTATGGGCGGAGGCGAGCAGTACTTC.